This entry describes one T cell receptor beta chain. Deletions cut 2 bases from V and 6 bases from J, with 11 bases between. Germline V gene sequence: CDR1 LNHDA, CDR2 SQIVND (reference sequence). There are 13 residues in the CDR3. This record belongs to a study of cytomegalovirus exposure and HLA in healthy donors. With 60 Vbeta and 13 Jbeta primers, the PCR was carried out. The repertoire was sequenced with immunoSEQ multiplex PCR; TCRdb's copy has only in-frame clones and lacks some. This sample has 170,000 or so clones, with around 81% found just once. The material sequenced was PBMCs. This chain links TRBV19 with TRBJ2-7; no definite D call. This sequence was found in a man aged 35 to 55 in good health and CMV-seronegative. In DNA form, the CDR3 reads TGTGCCAGTAGTATAAGCCGTTACGGCGAGCAGTACTTC. Protein product: CASSISRYGEQYF.